The source of this T cell receptor beta chain is a study of shared clonotypes between healthy human individuals. CD45RO-negative cells were positively selected for CCR7, leaving out terminally differentiated effector memory CD45RA+ cells. This CDR3 comprises 11 residues. Germline V CDR1 and CDR2: GTSNPN, SVGIG (reference sequence). Trimming took off 5 bases at V and 8 bases at J, with 12 bases between the two ends. Sequencing was performed with immunoSEQ multiplex PCR; in TCRdb, only in-frame clones are kept and a portion is missing. The sample yields about 2.2 million clones, about 92% seen once. The V and J genes are TRBV30 and TRBJ1-2, with TRBD1 as a possible D gene (5 bases). The sample was naive CD8+ T cells from PBMCs. The clonotype originates from a man aged 18-30 years in good health. Some clones in this sample may be carry-over from other donors' samples. CDR3 sequence reads: CAWRRGFGYTF. The CDR3 coding sequence is TGTGCCTGGCGACGGGGGTTCGGCTACACCTTC.